This T cell receptor (beta chain) was found in a study of regulatory T cells in long-lasting Graves disease (dated by TCRdb to the early 2020s). Background for the entire study: To count as having persistent Graves' disease, a patient had to have received antithyroid drug treatment for over 5 years with TSH receptor autoantibodies remaining persistently positive. This study used TCR sequencing and RNA sequencing of peripheral blood to compare persistent Graves' disease patients against newly diagnosed Graves' disease patients. The study was conducted in China and was registered as a clinical trial. A total of roughly 35 samples underwent TCR sequencing, from about 13 patients with persistent Graves' disease and some 20 patients with newly diagnosed Graves' disease. Antithyroid drugs had been taken for approximately 10 years on average by persistent Graves' disease patients in the clinical cohort. Beyond this particular receptor, the publication reports: A larger number of public clonotypes was shared among persistent patients (more than 2,500) than among newly diagnosed patients (approximately 1,000). The authors acknowledged the small sample size as a limitation that may reduce accuracy. Peripheral blood alone was examined, since thyroid tissue, which constituted the primary lesion, could not be accessed. Lower TCR Shannon entropy and fewer highly expanded clones were observed in persistent Graves' disease patients than in newly diagnosed patients, which suggested clonal expansion. Only the TCR beta chain was sequenced and analyzed. Preferential use of TRBV28, TRBJ1-2 and TRBJ2-5 was observed in persistent disease, whereas TRBV20-1 and TRBJ2-1 were favored in newly diagnosed disease.

Ends trimmed: V by 6 bases, J by 3 bases; bases unmatched to a gene: 10. CDR1 MDHEN and CDR2 SYDVKM were looked up in the germline V gene. From the cysteine through the phenylalanine, the CDR3 covers 15 amino acids. Solely the CDR3 DNA is kept, with 45 bases framed from the first base. The receptor library was made with multiplex PCR. Instrument used: Illumina HiSeq 4000. To build TCR beta libraries, CDR3 regions were amplified by Arm-PCR using iRepertoire HTBI primers. Before sequencing, the PCR products went through gel purification. On the authors' methods: Gene usage analysis of CDR3 amino acid clonotypes relied on the 60 to 65 TRBV and 14 TRBJ segments identified across samples. Filtered high-quality paired reads were merged into contigs using COPE and FqMerger. BLAST was used to align contigs to the IMGT TRBV, TRBD and TRBJ reference genes, and CDR3 was defined following IMGT. Clonotypes above 0.1% frequency were classified as highly expanded clones. Shannon entropy served as the measure of repertoire diversity, while the Gini coefficient captured V-J evenness. A clonotype was considered public if more than one individual shared it. TCRdb redid the processing of the public reads, applying fastp at Q25 and MiXCR, and retained in-frame beta chains. A single entry per CDR3 protein holds the most common genes and DNA from its merged rows. TCRdb assigned the V and J calls; the authors' analysis was not used. The sample table holds 360,000 or so distinct CDR3 sequences, of which 23% were seen once. The ten largest account for approximately 28% of the sample.

This specimen's time point label, interpreted: persistent/refractory GD, antithyroid drugs over 5 years with positive TRAb. For both TCR sequencing and RNA sequencing, RNA was extracted from PBMCs in TRIzol. Graves' disease was diagnosed according to American Thyroid Association guidelines. The patients came from an endocrinology department in Xi'an, China. From each patient, about 9 milliliters of peripheral blood was collected into an EDTA anticoagulant tube. Ficoll Paque Plus density gradient separation was used to isolate PBMCs, and no further T cell sorting was done. An Agilent 2100 Bioanalyzer and agarose gel were used to check RNA quality, and a NanoDrop 2000 was used to measure RNA concentration. Details on this clonotype: No antigen is known for it. Base qualities were left out, and no much larger clone turns up one base away.

The source is a woman aged 40 to 50 with Graves disease. Donor details come from another sample of the same person, matched by shared clones. The material sequenced was peripheral blood mononuclear cells (PBMCs), taken when the disease was refractory, from a patient treated with antithyroid drugs. The rearrangement joined TRBV28 to TRBJ2-5; the junction holds 7 bases that match TRBD1. CDR3 sequence: CASSPGTVSEETQYF. The DNA sequence is given as TGTGCCAGCAGCCCCGGGACAGTAAGTGAAGAGACCCAGTACTTC.